This T cell receptor (beta chain) was identified in a study of T cell changes during pregnancy in multiple sclerosis. V gave up 4 bases and J gave up 4 bases; unmatched junction bases: 18. The CDR3 spans 19 residues. Germline loops: CDR1 LGHNA, CDR2 YNFKEQ. The protocol was immunoSEQ multiplex PCR, while the TCRdb copy is restricted to in-frame clones and leaves out a portion. The table records about 81,000 clones, 93% of them present only once. V gene TRBV4-2 combines with J gene TRBJ2-1; 8 nucleotides match TRBD2. Sequences were derived from peripheral blood, sampled in the third trimester of pregnancy. The sequence came from a female donor in good health, enrolled as a control in a pregnancy study. The CDR3 DNA reads TGTGCCAGCAGCCCTTTGGAAGAACGCGGGGGGATGGGGTACAATGAGCAGTTCTTC. Residues: CASSPLEERGGMGYNEQFF.